These 6 T cell receptor beta chains were all obtained from the same sample, sequenced in a study of Ad26.COV2.S vaccination and SARS-CoV-2 variants. The data were produced by immunoSEQ multiplex PCR, yet TCRdb's version contains in-frame clones alone and is incomplete. The sample records hundreds of thousands of clones, more than 85% being singletons. The treatment was: 15 to 20 received Ad26.COV2.S at low or high dose, single or two shots; about 5 received placebo; per-sample allocation not given. It was on day 63 after the first vaccine or placebo injection that samples were taken. The material was peripheral blood, obtained in a trial of Ad26.COV2.S vaccine versus placebo. Receptors originate from a person aged 18-60 years who received the Ad26.COV2.S COVID-19 vaccine or a placebo.

V and J are TRBV13 and TRBJ2-7; 10 nucleotides line up with TRBD1. CDR3 length: 14 amino acids. The germline V gene has CDR1 PRHDT and CDR2 FYEKMQ (reference sequence). The trim removed 5 bases at V and 5 bases at J, leaving 6 bases unmatched. CDR3 coding DNA: TGTGCCAGCAGCCCCGGGACAGGGGACGACGAGCAGTACTTC. Translated, it gives CASSPGTGDDEQYF.

With respect to this clone: Other DNA sequences within the sample encode an identical CDR3. This chain's CDR3 is CASSSGTGPYNEQFF. The CDR3 region has the DNA TGTGCCAGCAGCTCCGGGACGGGCCCCTACAATGAGCAGTTCTTC. V is TRBV5-6 and J is TRBJ2-1; D tentatively fits TRBD1 or TRBD2 (5 bases each). Germline V gene data show CDR1 as SGHDT and CDR2 as YYEEEE. The length of the CDR3 is 15 residues. The V and J ends lost 3 bases and 2 bases respectively, with 12 bases between them.

Regarding this clone: This CDR3 is also generated by other DNA sequences in the sample. The chain combines TRBV12-3 or TRBV12-4 with TRBJ1-5; D unclear. The germline V and J ends were trimmed by 1 base and 5 bases, with 3 bases remaining between them. CDR3 size: 12 residues. The DNA for the CDR3 is TGTGCCAGCAGTTTAGGTGATCAGCCCCAGCATTTT. Translated: CASSLGDQPQHF.

This chain uses TRBV28 with TRBJ1-5; TRBD1 is a possible D gene (5 bases). Trimming stripped 2 bases from V and 3 bases from J, with 17 bases between. This CDR3 has 17 amino acids. Germline CDR1 is MDHEN and CDR2 is SYDVKM. This chain's CDR3 is CASSLGGRGGYNQPQHF. The CDR3 DNA is TGTGCCAGCAGTTTAGGGGGTCGGGGGGGTTACAATCAGCCCCAGCATTTT.

The rearrangement uses TRBV2 and TRBJ2-1; perhaps TRBD2 as D (7 bases). This CDR3 region has 15 residues. The V gene lost 6 bases and the J gene lost 6 bases, with 18 bases spanning the gap. Germline V lookup: CDR1 SNHLY, CDR2 FYNNEI. The CDR3, as DNA: TGTGCCAGCAGCAAAGGGGGGGCACAAGGCAATGAGCAGTTCTTC. The encoded protein is CASSKGGAQGNEQFF. Looking up the rest from reference TRBV2 and TRBJ2-1 gives the full variable domain: EPEVTQTPSHQVTQMGQEVILRCVPISNHLYFYWYRQILGQKVEFLVSFYNNEISEKSEIFDDQFSVERPDGSNFTLKIRSTKLEDSAMYFCASSKGGAQGNEQFFGPGTRLTVL.

V and J are TRBV23-1 and TRBJ1-6; D remains unclear. TRBV23-1 is marked as an open reading frame, function uncertain. V was shortened by 7 bases and J by 10 bases, with 17 bases between the two germline ends. The CDR3 covers 14 residues. Here the CDR3 DNA reads TGCGCCAGCATTGCAGGCACTCTTTCCTCACCCCTCCACTTT. Its translation: CASIAGTLSSPLHF.